This entry features one T cell receptor (beta chain) sequence. What it binds is not known. One base away lies a much larger clone, so this may be a sequencing read error. Additional DNA sequences in this sample encode the identical CDR3. Deep level was the assay's run setting. Sequencing was performed with immunoSEQ multiplex PCR; in TCRdb, only in-frame clones are kept and a portion is missing. Of around 530,000 clones in the sample, roughly four fifths were seen once. Nashville, Tennessee was home to all donors, who were Caucasian adults. The sample comes from a study of shared clonotypes between healthy human individuals. Study-wide findings and caveats: Tissue TCR repertoires likely differ from these blood-only repertoires.

Sequenced input: PBMCs. The TCR sequence derives from a woman aged 35 to 49 in good health. Some clones in this sample may be carry-over from other donors' samples.

CDR3 coding DNA: TGCGCCAGCCGAGATCCGGGACAGGACACCTACGAGCAGTACTTC. It yields the protein CASRDPGQDTYEQYF. The rearrangement uses TRBV6-1 and TRBJ2-7; 8 bases fit TRBD1. This CDR3 comprises 15 residues. Germline-derived CDR1 and CDR2 are MNHNS and SASEGT.